This T cell receptor (beta chain) was recovered during a study of beta chain features in type 1 diabetes. The wider study: Investigators examined roughly 99,000,000 sorted cells across all samples. General study points: HLA effects on TCRB rearrangement stayed unresolved here. In cDNA sequencing, cells with high TCR expression could be over-represented.

CDR1 and CDR2 from the germline V gene are MNHEY and SMNVEV (reference sequence). The CDR3 length is 15 residues. The V gene lost 6 bases and the J gene lost 7 bases, with 21 bases spanning the gap. The study reverse transcribed the entire isolated RNA, so it sequenced expressed TCRB transcripts. Only in-frame clones appear in the TCRdb table, and some are missing; sequencing was by immunoSEQ multiplex PCR. The sample consists of a few hundred thousand clones, around 9.6% of them appearing once. CD4+ naive, central memory, regulatory and stem cell-like memory cells were sorted via CD45RO/CCR7/CD25/CD127/CD95/CD27. This clone was recorded a few times. Antigen specificity is unknown.

The sequence was collected from a young woman in good health. V usage is TRBV27 and J usage is TRBJ1-2; tentative D call: TRBD1 (5 bases). Sequencing was carried out using naive CD4+ T cells from blood. The CDR3 sequence is CASSLTPLGPGGYTF. The CDR3 DNA follows: TGTGCCAGCAGCCTTACACCTCTGGGGCCGGGTGGCTACACCTTC.